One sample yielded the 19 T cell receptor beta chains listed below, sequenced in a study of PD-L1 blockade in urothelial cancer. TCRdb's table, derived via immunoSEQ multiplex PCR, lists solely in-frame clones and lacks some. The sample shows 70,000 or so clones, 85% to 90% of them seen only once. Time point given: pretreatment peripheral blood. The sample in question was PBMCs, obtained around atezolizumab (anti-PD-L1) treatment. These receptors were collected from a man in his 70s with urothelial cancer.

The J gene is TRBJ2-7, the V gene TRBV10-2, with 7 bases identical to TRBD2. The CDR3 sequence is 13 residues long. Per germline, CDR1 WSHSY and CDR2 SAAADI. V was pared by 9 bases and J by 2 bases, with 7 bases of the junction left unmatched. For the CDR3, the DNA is TGCGCCAGTGCTAGCGGATTTGCCTACGAGCAGTACTTC. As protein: CASASGFAYEQYF.

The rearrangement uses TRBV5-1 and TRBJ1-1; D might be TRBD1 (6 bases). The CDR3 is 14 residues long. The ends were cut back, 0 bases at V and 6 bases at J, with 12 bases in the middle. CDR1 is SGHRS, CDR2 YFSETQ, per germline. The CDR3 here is CASSLGQGRAEAFF. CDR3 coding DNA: TGCGCCAGCAGCTTGGGGCAGGGGAGGGCTGAAGCTTTCTTT.

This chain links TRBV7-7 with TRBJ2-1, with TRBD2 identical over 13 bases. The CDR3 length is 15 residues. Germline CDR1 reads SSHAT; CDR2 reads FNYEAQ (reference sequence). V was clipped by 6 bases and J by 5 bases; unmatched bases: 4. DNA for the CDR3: TGTGCCAGCAGTTCCGGGACTAGCGGGAACAATGAGCAGTTCTTC. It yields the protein CASSSGTSGNNEQFF.

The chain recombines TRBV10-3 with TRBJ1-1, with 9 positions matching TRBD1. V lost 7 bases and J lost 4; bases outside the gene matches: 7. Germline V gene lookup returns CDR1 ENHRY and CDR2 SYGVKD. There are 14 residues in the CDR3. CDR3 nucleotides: TGTGCCATCAAAGGGGACAGGGAGAGCACTGAAGCTTTCTTT. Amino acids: CAIKGDRESTEAFF.

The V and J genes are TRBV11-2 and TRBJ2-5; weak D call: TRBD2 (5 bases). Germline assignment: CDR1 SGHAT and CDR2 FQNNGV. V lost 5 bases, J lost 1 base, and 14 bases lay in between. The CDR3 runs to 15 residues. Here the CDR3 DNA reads TGTGCCAGCAGCCCCCGAGGACTGGGCCAAGAGACCCAGTACTTC. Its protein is CASSPRGLGQETQYF.

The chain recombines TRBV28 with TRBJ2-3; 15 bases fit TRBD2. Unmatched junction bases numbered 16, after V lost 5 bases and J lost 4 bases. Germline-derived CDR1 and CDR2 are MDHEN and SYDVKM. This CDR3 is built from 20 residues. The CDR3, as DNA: TGTGCCAGCAGTACCAGGACTAGCGGGAGGGCCAGGGTTATTGCAGATACGCAGTATTTT. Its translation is CASSTRTSGRARVIADTQYF.

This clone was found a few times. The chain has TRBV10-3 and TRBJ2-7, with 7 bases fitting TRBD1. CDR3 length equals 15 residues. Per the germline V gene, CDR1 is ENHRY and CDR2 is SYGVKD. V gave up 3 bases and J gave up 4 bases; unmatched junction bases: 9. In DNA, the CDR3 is TGTGCCATCAGTGACCTGGGACAGCTGGGTTACGAGCAGTACTTC. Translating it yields CAISDLGQLGYEQYF.

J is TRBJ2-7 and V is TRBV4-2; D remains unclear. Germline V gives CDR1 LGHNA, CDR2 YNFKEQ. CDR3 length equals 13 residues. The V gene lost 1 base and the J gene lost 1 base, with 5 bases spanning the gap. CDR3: CASSQAGSYEQYF. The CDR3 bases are TGTGCCAGCAGCCAAGCGGGTTCCTACGAGCAGTACTTC.

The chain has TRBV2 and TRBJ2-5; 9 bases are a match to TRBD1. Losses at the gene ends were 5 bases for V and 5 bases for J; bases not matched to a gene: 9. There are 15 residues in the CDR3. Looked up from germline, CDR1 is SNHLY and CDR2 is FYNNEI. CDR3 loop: CASSSDRGEAETQYF. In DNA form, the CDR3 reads TGTGCCAGCAGTTCGGACAGGGGAGAGGCGGAGACCCAGTACTTC.

CDR3 protein: CSVGTGGDTGELFF. The CDR3, as DNA: TGCAGCGTTGGGACAGGGGGAGATACCGGGGAGCTGTTTTTT. The chain joins TRBV29-1 to TRBJ2-2; TRBD1 agrees at 10 bases. This CDR3 has 14 amino acids. The V gene end was trimmed by 4 bases and the J gene end by 5 bases; junction bases not matched to a gene: 4. Per germline, CDR1 SQVTM and CDR2 ANQGSEA.

For the CDR3, the DNA is TGCGCCAGCAGCCAAGTCTTGCGGGGGACCGGGGAGCTGTTTTTT. This gives the protein CASSQVLRGTGELFF. This rearrangement joins TRBV4-1 to TRBJ2-2, with TRBD2 matching 7 bases. Germline CDR1 MGHRA, CDR2 YSYEKL. The V segment lost 1 base and the J segment 5 bases; nucleotides outside the gene matches: 4. The CDR3 length is 15 residues.

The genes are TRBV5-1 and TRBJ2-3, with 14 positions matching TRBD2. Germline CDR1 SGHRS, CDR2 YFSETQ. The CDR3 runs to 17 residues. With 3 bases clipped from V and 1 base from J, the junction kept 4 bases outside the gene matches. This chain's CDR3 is CASSSLGLAGGTDTQYF. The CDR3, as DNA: TGCGCCAGCAGCTCCTTGGGACTAGCGGGGGGCACAGATACGCAGTATTTT.

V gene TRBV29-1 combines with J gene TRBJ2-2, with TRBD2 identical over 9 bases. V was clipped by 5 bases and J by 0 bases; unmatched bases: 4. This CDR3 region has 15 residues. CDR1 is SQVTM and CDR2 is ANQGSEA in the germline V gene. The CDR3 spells CSVRLAGTNTGELFF. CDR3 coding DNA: TGCAGCGTTCGCCTAGCGGGAACGAACACCGGGGAGCTGTTTTTT.

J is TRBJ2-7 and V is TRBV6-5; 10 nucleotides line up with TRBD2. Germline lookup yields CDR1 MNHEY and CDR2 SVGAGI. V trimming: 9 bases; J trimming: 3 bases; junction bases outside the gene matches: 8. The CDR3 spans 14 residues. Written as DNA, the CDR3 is TGTGCCAGTCACACAGCGGGAGGGTACTACGAGCAGTACTTC. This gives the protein CASHTAGGYYEQYF.

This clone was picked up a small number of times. The CDR3 region is CASSPDRVDQPQHF. CDR3 coding DNA: TGTGCCAGCAGCCCGGACAGGGTTGATCAGCCCCAGCATTTT. This chain joins TRBV11-3 and TRBJ1-5; 8 bases fit TRBD1. Unmatched junction bases numbered 5, after V lost 5 bases and J lost 5 bases. The CDR3 loop spans 14 amino acids. Germline V gene sequence: CDR1 SGHNT, CDR2 YENEEA.

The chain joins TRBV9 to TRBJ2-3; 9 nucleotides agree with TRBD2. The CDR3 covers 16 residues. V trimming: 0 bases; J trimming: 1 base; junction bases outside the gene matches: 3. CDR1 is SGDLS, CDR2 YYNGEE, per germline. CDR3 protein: CASSVGLAGRTDTQYF. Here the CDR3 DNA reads TGTGCCAGCAGCGTAGGGCTAGCGGGGCGCACAGATACGCAGTATTTT.

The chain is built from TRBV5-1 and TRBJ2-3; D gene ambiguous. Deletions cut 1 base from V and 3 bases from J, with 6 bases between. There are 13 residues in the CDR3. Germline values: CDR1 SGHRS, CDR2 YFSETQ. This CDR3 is CASSLIVTDTQYF. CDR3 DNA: TGCGCCAGCAGCTTGATCGTGACAGATACGCAGTATTTT.

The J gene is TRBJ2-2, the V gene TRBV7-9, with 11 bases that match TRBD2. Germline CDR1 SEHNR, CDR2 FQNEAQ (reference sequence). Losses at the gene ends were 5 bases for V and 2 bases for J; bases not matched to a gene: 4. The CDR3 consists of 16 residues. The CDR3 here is CASSVGLAGNTGELFF. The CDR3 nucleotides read TGTGCCAGCAGCGTAGGACTAGCGGGTAACACCGGGGAGCTGTTTTTT.

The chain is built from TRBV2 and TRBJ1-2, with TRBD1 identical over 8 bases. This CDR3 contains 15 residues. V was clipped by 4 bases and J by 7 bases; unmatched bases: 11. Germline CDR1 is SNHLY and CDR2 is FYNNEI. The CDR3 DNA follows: TGTGCCAGCAGTGTTTTGACAGGGGCCTCTACTGGCTACACCTTC. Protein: CASSVLTGASTGYTF. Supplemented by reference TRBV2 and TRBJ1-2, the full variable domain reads EPEVTQTPSHQVTQMGQEVILRCVPISNHLYFYWYRQILGQKVEFLVSFYNNEISEKSEIFDDQFSVERPDGSNFTLKIRSTKLEDSAMYFCASSVLTGASTGYTFGSGTRLTVV.